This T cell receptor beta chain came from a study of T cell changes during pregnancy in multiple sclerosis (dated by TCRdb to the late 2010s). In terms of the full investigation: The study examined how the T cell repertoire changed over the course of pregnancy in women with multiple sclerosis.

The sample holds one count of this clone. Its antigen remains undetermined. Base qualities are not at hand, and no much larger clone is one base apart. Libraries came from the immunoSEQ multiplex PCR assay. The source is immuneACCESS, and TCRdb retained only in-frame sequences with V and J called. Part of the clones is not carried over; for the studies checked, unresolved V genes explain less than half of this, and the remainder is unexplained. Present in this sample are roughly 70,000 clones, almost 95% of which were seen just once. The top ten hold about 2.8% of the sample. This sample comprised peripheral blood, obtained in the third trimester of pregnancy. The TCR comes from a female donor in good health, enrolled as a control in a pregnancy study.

CDR3 region: CASRTGIAYEQYF. The DNA sequence is given as TGTGCCAGCAGGACAGGCATTGCCTACGAGCAGTACTTC. Recombination linked TRBV28 to TRBJ2-7, and possibly TRBD1, on 6 matching bases. Looking up the germline V gene yields CDR1 MDHEN and CDR2 SYDVKM. The V end loses 6 bases and the J end loses 2 bases, and a stretch of 11 bases separates them. Taken from cysteine to phenylalanine, the CDR3 has 13 residues. The only DNA kept is the CDR3, 39 bases in frame from the first base.